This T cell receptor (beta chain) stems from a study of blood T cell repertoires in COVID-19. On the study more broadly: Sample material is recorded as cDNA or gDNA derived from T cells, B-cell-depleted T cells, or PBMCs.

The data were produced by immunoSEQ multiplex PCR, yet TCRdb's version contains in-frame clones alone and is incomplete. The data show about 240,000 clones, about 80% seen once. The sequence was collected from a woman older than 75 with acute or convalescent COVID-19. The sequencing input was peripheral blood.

CDR3: CASSLALQGLRNTEAFF. The CDR3 DNA reads as TGCGCCAGCAGCTTGGCTCTACAGGGTTTGCGGAACACTGAAGCTTTCTTT. The rearrangement joins TRBV5-1 to TRBJ1-1, with D tentatively TRBD1 (6 bases). Germline V gives CDR1 SGHRS, CDR2 YFSETQ. The CDR3 runs 17 residues. With 0 bases removed from V and 1 base from J, the gap between germline ends came to 16 bases.